A selection of T cell receptor beta chains follows, all from one sample in a study of beta chain features in type 1 diabetes. Produced via immunoSEQ multiplex PCR; TCRdb's table is partial and in-frame only. The sample records roughly 340,000 clones, roughly 13% being singletons. The sequencing input was naive CD4+ T cells from blood. These receptors came from a woman between 18 and 29 years old with type 1 diabetes. Each CDR3 is given with its conserved first and last residue. A D gene is named only where the DNA matches it firmly. Where a row states a size, it is once, few, many or the class of an expanded clone; other rows omit it.

cdr3_length	clone_size	v_call	d_call	j_call	cdr3_aa	cdr3_nt
15	.	TRBV27	.	TRBJ1-4	CASSLRQATNEKLFF	TGTGCCAGCAGTTTACGACAGGCAACTAATGAAAAACTGTTTTTT
15	.	TRBV9	.	TRBJ1-2	CASSDDQGLRYGYTF	TGTGCCAGCAGCGATGACCAGGGTTTGCGCTATGGCTACACCTTC
15	few	TRBV11-2	.	TRBJ2-3	CASSLVGVSTDTQYF	TGTGCCAGCAGCTTAGTCGGGGTGAGCACAGATACGCAGTATTTT
13	.	TRBV7-3	.	TRBJ2-7	CASSSTTGLEQYF	TGTGCCAGCAGCTCCACGACAGGTCTCGAGCAGTACTTC
17	few	TRBV9	TRBD1	TRBJ2-7	CASSVVWDRVSSYEQYF	TGTGCCAGCAGCGTAGTCTGGGACAGGGTATCCTCCTACGAGCAGTACTTC
17	few	TRBV5-1	TRBD1	TRBJ1-5	CASSLGAGGAGNQPQHF	TGCGCCAGCAGCTTGGGGGCAGGGGGCGCGGGCAATCAGCCCCAGCATTTT
13	.	TRBV29-1	TRBD1	TRBJ2-3	CSVGTGGTDTQYF	TGCAGCGTCGGGACAGGGGGCACAGATACGCAGTATTTT
14	.	TRBV2	TRBD1	TRBJ1-5	CASSLGQGNQPQHF	TGTGCCAGCAGCCTCGGACAGGGCAATCAGCCCCAGCATTTT
15	.	TRBV15	.	TRBJ2-2	CATSIREVSDGELFF	TGTGCCACCAGCATTAGGGAGGTATCGGACGGGGAGCTGTTTTTT
15	.	TRBV4-2	.	TRBJ2-4	CASSQVSSAQNIQYF	TGTGCCAGCAGCCAAGTATCTAGCGCCCAAAACATTCAGTACTTC
15	.	TRBV19	.	TRBJ2-1	CASRLGGLRDDEQFF	TGTGCCAGTAGGCTTGGGGGCTTAAGGGACGATGAGCAGTTCTTC
13	.	TRBV5-1	.	TRBJ2-7	CASSLTTSYEQYF	TGCGCCAGCAGCTTAACTACCTCCTACGAGCAGTACTTC
17	.	TRBV5-1	.	TRBJ2-7	CASSLAIYQVLAYEQYF	TGCGCCAGCAGCTTGGCCATTTATCAGGTTCTGGCCTACGAGCAGTACTTC
15	.	TRBV30	TRBD2	TRBJ2-7	CAWSVRGSGSYEQYF	TGTGCCTGGAGTGTACGGGGTAGCGGGAGCTACGAGCAGTACTTC
14	few	TRBV18	.	TRBJ2-2	CASSPDYYTGELFF	TGTGCCAGCTCACCAGACTACTACACCGGGGAGCTGTTTTTT
16	.	TRBV18	TRBD1	TRBJ2-3	CASSPPWTGGTDTQYF	TGTGCCAGCTCACCACCCTGGACAGGGGGCACAGATACGCAGTATTTT
14	few	TRBV6-5	TRBD1	TRBJ1-2	CASSYTTGPYGYTF	TGTGCCAGCAGTTACACGACAGGGCCCTATGGCTACACCTTC
14	.	TRBV7-2	.	TRBJ1-5	CASSLKGGTQPQHF	TGTGCCAGCAGCTTGAAAGGGGGAACTCAGCCCCAGCATTTT
15	.	TRBV5-1	TRBD2	TRBJ2-7	CASSSGTSVSYEQYF	TGCGCCAGCAGCTCCGGGACTAGCGTATCCTACGAGCAGTACTTC
13	few	TRBV4-1	.	TRBJ1-5	CASSLTGNQPQHF	TGCGCCAGCAGTTTGACAGGTAATCAGCCCCAGCATTTT
14	.	TRBV25-1	TRBD2	TRBJ2-1	CASSVSGTSGVEFF	TGTGCCAGCAGTGTATCCGGGACTAGCGGCGTTGAGTTCTTC
14	.	TRBV15	.	TRBJ1-2	CATSPRDGGAYYTF	TGTGCCACCAGTCCTCGGGACGGCGGGGCCTACTACACCTTC
13	few	TRBV6-5	.	TRBJ1-5	CASSYSPAGPQHF	TGTGCCAGCAGTTACTCGCCTGCAGGGCCCCAGCATTTT
14	few	TRBV27	TRBD1	TRBJ1-2	CASSRQGMDYGYTF	TGTGCCAGCAGTCGACAGGGGATGGACTATGGCTACACCTTC
13	many	TRBV7-9	TRBD2	TRBJ2-1	CATGTSGYNEQFF	TGTGCCACAGGGACTAGCGGGTACAATGAGCAGTTCTTC
16	few	TRBV11-2	TRBD2	TRBJ2-3	CASRQIAGVIADTQYF	TGTGCCAGCAGACAAATAGCGGGAGTTATCGCAGATACGCAGTATTTT
14	few	TRBV7-9	TRBD2	TRBJ2-1	CASSTGTSVNEQFF	TGTGCCAGCAGTACCGGGACTAGCGTCAATGAGCAGTTCTTC
15	few	TRBV28	.	TRBJ2-7	CASSPHGQSDYEQYF	TGTGCCAGCAGTCCCCACGGACAGTCGGACTACGAGCAGTACTTC
15	few	TRBV28	.	TRBJ2-4	CASSGGTPAKNIQYF	TGTGCCAGCAGTGGGGGGACCCCAGCCAAAAACATTCAGTACTTC
15	few	TRBV13	TRBD2	TRBJ2-5	CASSLNAGVGETQYF	TGTGCCAGCAGCTTGAACGCGGGAGTGGGAGAGACCCAGTACTTC
15	few	TRBV2	TRBD2	TRBJ2-1	CASSPRGSGSYEQFF	TGTGCCAGCTCGCCCAGGGGTAGCGGGAGTTATGAGCAGTTCTTC
17	few	TRBV30	.	TRBJ2-6	CAWSVTRDTSGANVLTF	TGTGCCTGGAGTGTGACACGCGATACCTCTGGGGCCAACGTCCTGACTTTC
13	few	TRBV30	TRBD2	TRBJ2-1	CAWRTSGMDEQFF	TGTGCCTGGAGGACTAGCGGGATGGATGAGCAGTTCTTC
16	few	TRBV5-1	TRBD1	TRBJ2-1	CASSASTGGSYNEQFF	TGCGCCAGCAGCGCTTCGACAGGGGGCTCCTACAATGAGCAGTTCTTC
13	few	TRBV29-1	.	TRBJ2-2	CSVEPTGSGELFF	TGCAGCGTTGAGCCCACAGGGTCCGGGGAGCTGTTTTTT
17	.	TRBV9	TRBD2	TRBJ2-3	CASSRLGVAGLTDTQYF	TGTGCCAGCAGCCGCCTCGGGGTAGCGGGGCTCACAGATACGCAGTATTTT
17	.	TRBV18	.	TRBJ1-1	CASSPWRGGLGDTEAFF	TGTGCCAGCTCACCATGGCGGGGGGGGCTCGGAGACACTGAAGCTTTCTTT
15	few	TRBV11-2	TRBD1	TRBJ2-4	CASSSPDRAQNIQYF	TGTGCCAGCAGCTCCCCGGACAGGGCCCAAAACATTCAGTACTTC
12	.	TRBV28	.	TRBJ2-1	CASTSDTNEQFF	TGTGCCAGCACCTCGGACACGAATGAGCAGTTCTTC
15	.	TRBV9	TRBD1	TRBJ2-1	CASSSRQGEHNEQFF	TGTGCCAGCAGCTCGCGACAGGGGGAACACAATGAGCAGTTCTTC
15	.	TRBV12-5	TRBD1	TRBJ2-2	CASGLADRESGELFF	TGTGCTAGTGGTTTGGCGGACAGGGAATCCGGGGAGCTGTTTTTT
14	.	TRBV7-8	.	TRBJ2-3	CASSRGLLTDTQYF	TGTGCCAGCAGCCGAGGACTACTCACAGATACGCAGTATTTT
18	few	TRBV9	TRBD1	TRBJ1-5	CASSVWRQGYFGNQPQHF	TGTGCCAGCAGCGTGTGGAGACAGGGGTACTTTGGCAATCAGCCCCAGCATTTT
14	few	TRBV19	.	TRBJ1-5	CASSIFHSDQPQHF	TGTGCCAGTAGTATCTTCCACAGTGATCAGCCCCAGCATTTT
15	few	TRBV7-2	.	TRBJ1-1	CASSLVPGANTEAFF	TGTGCCAGCAGCTTAGTCCCAGGGGCGAACACTGAAGCTTTCTTT
16	.	TRBV7-3	.	TRBJ1-2	CASSLMPPGGIYGYTF	TGTGCCAGCAGCTTAATGCCCCCGGGCGGGATCTATGGCTACACCTTC
15	.	TRBV5-4	.	TRBJ2-1	CASSLEGQRNNEQFF	TGTGCCAGCAGCTTGGAGGGACAACGGAACAATGAGCAGTTCTTC
14	.	TRBV19	TRBD1	TRBJ1-2	CASSGQGRGYGYTF	TGTGCCAGTAGTGGACAGGGGCGAGGCTATGGCTACACCTTC
13	few	TRBV7-6	.	TRBJ1-1	CASSPRGYTEAFF	TGTGCCAGCAGCCCAAGGGGATACACTGAAGCTTTCTTT
12	few	TRBV9	TRBD2	TRBJ2-7	CASSVGGGEQYF	TGTGCCAGCAGCGTAGGCGGGGGCGAGCAGTACTTC
16	.	TRBV11-2	TRBD2	TRBJ2-2	CASSFTGLAGAGELFF	TGTGCCAGCAGCTTCACAGGACTAGCGGGGGCCGGGGAGCTGTTTTTT
14	.	TRBV5-1	TRBD1	TRBJ2-3	CASTQGASTDTQYF	TGCGCCAGCACGCAGGGGGCGAGCACAGATACGCAGTATTTT
17	.	TRBV2	TRBD2	TRBJ2-1	CASTLWGGGRDSIEQFF	TGTGCCAGCACCCTTTGGGGTGGCGGGAGGGATTCTATTGAGCAGTTCTTC
20	.	TRBV7-8	.	TRBJ2-5	CASSGDLNVTGTLGGETQYF	TGTGCCAGCAGTGGAGACCTAAACGTAACCGGGACTCTGGGAGGAGAGACCCAGTACTTC
16	.	TRBV6-1	TRBD1	TRBJ2-3	CASSELDRRQGDTQYF	TGTGCCAGCAGTGAATTGGACAGGCGTCAAGGGGATACGCAGTATTTT